The 29 T cell receptor beta chains given below trace back to one sample, sequenced in a study of blood T cell repertoires in COVID-19. TCRdb keeps only in-frame clones here, not all; method: immunoSEQ multiplex PCR. The sample lists tens of thousands of clones, about 89% occurring once. Sequencing input: peripheral blood. The receptors come from a man aged 50 or older with active or convalescent COVID-19.

The genes are TRBV10-2 and TRBJ2-5, with 11 nucleotides matching TRBD2. Germline V CDR1 and CDR2: WSHSY, SAAADI. Germline trimming cut 5 bases from V and 2 bases from J; bases unmatched to any gene: 4. This CDR3 has 15 amino acids. The CDR3 loop reads CASSSGTSGQETQYF. Written as DNA, the CDR3 is TGCGCCAGCAGTTCCGGGACTAGCGGACAAGAGACCCAGTACTTC.

This clone appeared once. This chain connects TRBV5-6 to TRBJ2-1, with TRBD1 matching over 9 bases. Germline V lookup: CDR1 SGHDT, CDR2 YYEEEE. The length of the CDR3 is 14 residues. The J segment lost 6 bases and the V segment lost 2 bases, leaving 3 bases of the junction unmatched. The CDR3 protein is CASSFGQGINEQFF. In nucleotides, the CDR3 is TGTGCCAGCAGCTTCGGACAGGGGATCAATGAGCAGTTCTTC.

This clone showed up just a few times. The chain couples TRBV5-1 to TRBJ1-2; D unresolved. This CDR3 region has 13 residues. V was pared by 0 bases and J by 4 bases, with 7 bases between. CDR1 SGHRS and CDR2 YFSETQ come from the germline V gene. The DNA for the CDR3 is TGCGCCAGCAGCTTGGGCAAGAGCTATGGCTACACCTTC. The encoded protein is CASSLGKSYGYTF. The full variable domain, its missing parts supplied by reference TRBV5-1 and TRBJ1-2, is KAGVTQTPRYLIKTRGQQVTLSCSPISGHRSVSWYQQTPGQGLQFLFEYFSETQRNKGNFPGRFSGRQFSNSRSEMNVSTLELGDSALYLCASSLGKSYGYTFGSGTRLTVV.

The genes are TRBV7-9 and TRBJ1-2; 8 bases are a match to TRBD1. Trimming removed 4 bases from V and 8 bases from J; junction bases left unmatched: 3. CDR1 is SEHNR, CDR2 FQNEAQ, per germline (reference sequence). There are 12 residues in the CDR3. The CDR3 DNA sequence: TGTGCCAGCAGCTATGGGGACAGGGGCTACACCTTC. Translated, it gives CASSYGDRGYTF.

This chain joins TRBV6-1 and TRBJ1-5, with TRBD1 as a possible D gene (5 bases). Trimming removed 3 bases from V and 10 bases from J, with 16 bases in between. The CDR3 consists of 14 residues. Germline CDR1 reads MNHNS; CDR2 reads SASEGT. CDR3 sequence reads: CASSDWGAGVPQHF. The CDR3 nucleotides are TGTGCCAGCAGTGATTGGGGCGCGGGGGTACCCCAGCATTTT.

This clone appeared a single time. This chain connects TRBV5-4 to TRBJ2-5; 8 nucleotides align to TRBD2. The length of the CDR3 is 17 residues. In germline, CDR1 is SGHNT, CDR2 YYREEE (reference sequence). The V segment lost 4 bases and the J segment 6 bases; nucleotides outside the gene matches: 17. CDR3 residues: CASSKKSGTRVGKTQYF. CDR3 coding DNA: TGTGCCAGCAGCAAAAAATCCGGGACTAGGGTAGGGAAGACCCAGTACTTC.

In this sample, this clone turned up once. The chain has TRBV15 and TRBJ1-1, with D tentatively TRBD1 (6 bases). The CDR3 totals 13 residues. The V end was cut by 1 base, the J end by 6 bases, with 9 bases between. CDR1 is LNHNV and CDR2 is YYDKDF in the germline V gene (reference sequence). In nucleotides, the CDR3 is TGTGCCACCAGCAGAGGCTCAGGGGCTGAAGCTTTCTTT. Translation gives CATSRGSGAEAFF.

The genes are TRBV30 and TRBJ1-5, with D maybe TRBD1 (5 bases). The CDR3 loop spans 13 amino acids. Deletions cut 2 bases from V and 4 bases from J, with 9 bases between. Germline V gene sequence: CDR1 GTSNPN, CDR2 SVGIG (reference sequence). Here the CDR3 reads CAWSRGNNQPQHF. The CDR3 DNA follows: TGTGCCTGGAGTCGGGGGAATAATCAGCCCCAGCATTTT. The full variable domain, rest sourced from reference TRBV30 and TRBJ1-5, is SQTIHQWPATLVQPVGSPLSLECTVEGTSNPNLYWYRQAAGRGLQLLFYSVGIGQISSEVPQNLSASRPQDRQFILSSKKLLLSDSGFYLCAWSRGNNQPQHFGDGTRLSIL.

The chain couples TRBV27 to TRBJ1-6; possibly TRBD1 for D (5 bases). The CDR3 has 15 amino acids. Trimming pared 5 bases from V and 7 bases from J, leaving 15 bases between. The germline gives CDR1 MNHEY, CDR2 SMNVEV (reference sequence). The CDR3 nucleotides are TGTGCCAGCAGTCTCGGGACTCAGAAGAATTCACCCCTCCACTTT. Protein: CASSLGTQKNSPLHF.

V is TRBV7-2 and J is TRBJ1-4; 8 nucleotides line up with TRBD1. This CDR3 region has 15 residues. Germline lookup yields CDR1 SGHTA and CDR2 FQGNSA. V gave up 0 bases and J gave up 7 bases; unmatched junction bases: 4. The CDR3 loop is CASSLAGQGSEKLFF. CDR3 bases: TGTGCCAGCAGCTTAGCTGGACAGGGTAGTGAAAAACTGTTTTTT.

This rearrangement joins TRBV4-1 to TRBJ1-1; the match to TRBD1 covers 7 bases. The length of the CDR3 is 16 residues. J lost 4 bases, V lost 2 bases, and 10 bases had no gene match. Germline CDR1 reads MGHRA; CDR2 reads YSYEKL. The CDR3 loop reads CASSQPFRGESTEAFF. As DNA, the CDR3 is TGCGCCAGCAGCCAACCATTCAGGGGGGAGAGCACTGAAGCTTTCTTT.

The genes are TRBV24-1 and TRBJ1-2; D remains unclear. The CDR3 sequence is 13 residues long. Germline lookup yields CDR1 KGHDR and CDR2 SFDVKD. Deletions cut 1 base from V and 8 bases from J, with 10 bases between. CDR3 DNA sequence: TGTGCCACCAGTGATTTTAAGTCGGGAGGCTACACCTTC. Its protein product is CATSDFKSGGYTF.

The chain recombines TRBV19 with TRBJ1-3; no clear D gene. Germline CDR1 reads LNHDA; CDR2 reads SQIVND (reference sequence). This CDR3 is 16 amino acids long. V lost 7 bases, J lost 1 base, and 17 bases lay in between. CDR3 sequence: CASTGRETESGNTIYF. CDR3 sequence (DNA): TGTGCCAGTACTGGGCGGGAGACCGAGTCTGGAAACACCATATATTTT.

The rearrangement joins TRBV27 to TRBJ2-1; 11 nucleotides align to TRBD2. Trimming cost V 2 bases and J 1 base; bases outside gene matches: 10. Germline CDR1 MNHEY, CDR2 SMNVEV (reference sequence). There are 19 residues in the CDR3. The CDR3 loop reads CASSLGSGRAGWSYNEQFF. The CDR3 bases are TGTGCCAGCAGTTTAGGTAGCGGGAGGGCGGGGTGGTCCTACAATGAGCAGTTCTTC.

The chain carries TRBV5-1 and TRBJ1-2; the D gene is possibly TRBD1 (5 bases). Between the trimmed V and J ends, which lost 0 bases and 8 bases, there was a span of 11 bases. Germline CDR1 SGHRS, CDR2 YFSETQ. The CDR3 has 13 residues. CDR3 DNA: TGCGCCAGCAGCTTGGAGCAGGGTCGAGGCTACACCTTC. This codes for CASSLEQGRGYTF.

V usage is TRBV30 and J usage is TRBJ1-1; 7 positions match TRBD1. CDR3 length: 15 amino acids. CDR1 is GTSNPN and CDR2 is SVGIG in the germline V gene (reference sequence). The ends lost 1 base at V and 5 bases at J; junction bases unmatched: 10. The CDR3 loop is CAWSAGFPTGTEAFF. The CDR3 nucleotides are TGTGCCTGGAGTGCTGGGTTCCCGACAGGGACTGAAGCTTTCTTT.

This clone was seen just once. The chain is built from TRBV2 and TRBJ1-5, with TRBD1 as a possible D gene (5 bases). The CDR3 is 13 residues long. The V gene lost 7 bases and the J gene lost 3 bases, with 10 bases spanning the gap. Germline V gives CDR1 SNHLY, CDR2 FYNNEI. The CDR3 here is CASTGQVNQPQHF. The CDR3 bases are TGTGCCAGCACAGGGCAGGTCAATCAGCCCCAGCATTTT.

The rearrangement uses TRBV3-1 (or the pseudogene TRBV3-2) and TRBJ2-7, with 11 bases lining up with TRBD1. There are 16 residues in the CDR3. V lost 5 bases to trimming and J lost 3 bases; unmatched junction nucleotides: 9. Germline V lookup: CDR1 LGHDT, CDR2 YNNKEL (reference sequence). DNA for the CDR3: TGTGCCAGCAGCGCCCGGGACAGGGGGTCGGGCTACGAGCAGTACTTC. Protein sequence: CASSARDRGSGYEQYF.

The chain links TRBV5-4 to TRBJ2-7; 11 nucleotides match TRBD2. Germline V gives CDR1 SGHNT, CDR2 YYREEE (reference sequence). The V and J ends lost 7 bases and 3 bases, in that order; junction bases with no gene match: 15. The CDR3 consists of 17 residues. CDR3 DNA: TGTGCCAGCCGGGTGGGGGGGCTAGCGGGAGGTAACTACGAGCAGTACTTC. Translated: CASRVGGLAGGNYEQYF.

This clone showed up just once. The chain uses TRBV30 and TRBJ2-2; 10 bases map to TRBD2. J was trimmed by 3 bases and V by 0 bases; bases with no gene match: 1. Germline V gene sequence: CDR1 GTSNPN, CDR2 SVGIG (reference sequence). This CDR3 comprises 15 residues. The CDR3 sequence: CAWSVGLADTGELFF. The CDR3 DNA follows: TGTGCCTGGAGTGTCGGACTAGCGGACACCGGGGAGCTGTTTTTT.

The chain employs TRBV25-1 and TRBJ2-4; D may be TRBD2 (5 bases). Per germline, CDR1 MGHDK and CDR2 SYGVNS. The CDR3 totals 14 residues. V lost 3 bases to trimming and J lost 4 bases, with 10 bases between them. CDR3 loop: CASSEAGGKNIQYF. CDR3 bases: TGTGCCAGCAGTGAGGCAGGAGGAAAAAACATTCAGTACTTC.

This chain joins TRBV3-1 (or the pseudogene TRBV3-2) and TRBJ1-3; weak D call: TRBD1 (6 bases). V shed 6 bases and J shed 2 bases, with 11 bases lying between them. Looked up from germline, CDR1 is LGHDT and CDR2 is YNNKEL (reference sequence). CDR3 length: 14 residues. This chain's CDR3 is CASRDDRTGNTIYF. CDR3 in DNA: TGTGCCAGCAGGGACGACAGGACTGGAAACACCATATATTTT.

This chain links TRBV10-3 with TRBJ1-5; D gene unclear. The CDR3 is 12 amino acids. Trimming pared 0 bases from V and 10 bases from J, leaving 7 bases between. Germline values: CDR1 ENHRY, CDR2 SYGVKD. The CDR3 is CAISESNIPQHF. The CDR3 coding sequence is TGTGCCATCAGTGAGTCGAACATCCCCCAGCATTTT.

The V call is TRBV24-1, the J call TRBJ1-5; 7 bases are a match to TRBD1. V dropped 6 bases and J dropped 5; count of bases not matched to a gene: 6. The CDR3 sequence is 14 residues long. The germline gives CDR1 KGHDR, CDR2 SFDVKD. CDR3 DNA: TGTGCCACCAGTCCCGGACAGGCCGATCAGCCCCAGCATTTT. Amino acids: CATSPGQADQPQHF.

The chain carries TRBV28 and TRBJ1-5; possibly TRBD1 for D (6 bases). The CDR3 runs to 15 residues. Germline loops: CDR1 MDHEN, CDR2 SYDVKM. The V end lost 4 bases, the J end lost 1 base, and 11 bases lay between the germline ends. CDR3 sequence reads: CASSYPGTSNQPQHF. CDR3 coding DNA: TGTGCCAGCAGTTACCCCGGGACAAGCAATCAGCCCCAGCATTTT.

This sequence joins TRBV5-4 and TRBJ2-7; 7 nucleotides align to TRBD1. Per the germline V gene, CDR1 is SGHNT and CDR2 is YYREEE (reference sequence). The CDR3 spans 12 residues. J was trimmed by 11 bases and V by 4 bases; bases with no gene match: 9. The CDR3: CASSRDSAEKYF. The CDR3 DNA sequence: TGTGCCAGCAGCAGGGACAGCGCGGAAAAGTACTTC. Drawing the rest from reference TRBV5-4 and TRBJ2-7, the complete variable domain is ETGVTQSPTHLIKTRGQQVTLRCSSQSGHNTVSWYQQALGQGPQFIFQYYREEENGRGNFPPRFSGLQFPNYSSELNVNALELDDSALYLCASSRDSAEKYFGPGTRLTVT.

The V gene is TRBV3-1 (or the pseudogene TRBV3-2), the J gene TRBJ2-1, with D uncertain. The CDR3 contains 13 residues. V was cut by 4 bases and J by 6 bases, with 10 bases left in between. Germline V lookup: CDR1 LGHDT, CDR2 YNNKEL (reference sequence). In DNA form, the CDR3 reads TGTGCCAGCAGCCCTACTTGGGCCAATGAGCAGTTCTTC. Its translation is CASSPTWANEQFF.

The V and J genes are TRBV5-6 and TRBJ2-5; TRBD2 aligns across 13 bases. J was trimmed by 5 bases and V by 10 bases; bases with no gene match: 8. The CDR3 covers 14 residues. Per the germline V gene, CDR1 is SGHDT and CDR2 is YYEEEE. The CDR3 nucleotides are TGTGCCCGGGGACTAGCGGGGTTAGGGGAGACCCAGTACTTC. Translating gives CARGLAGLGETQYF. The whole variable domain, remainder taken from reference TRBV5-6 and TRBJ2-5, is DAGVTQSPTHLIKTRGQQVTLRCSPKSGHDTVSWYQQALGQGPQFIFQYYEEEERQRGNFPDRFSGHQFPNYSSELNVNALLLGDSALYLCARGLAGLGETQYFGPGTRLLVL.

The chain links TRBV2 to TRBJ2-1; no clear D gene. Germline values: CDR1 SNHLY, CDR2 FYNNEI. Trimming shortened V by 2 bases and J by 9 bases, and 14 bases separated the two germline ends. CDR3 length: 14 amino acids. DNA of the CDR3: TGTGCCAGCAGTGAACTAGTCGATACCAGTGAGCAGTTCTTC. Translating it yields CASSELVDTSEQFF. The whole variable domain, remainder taken from reference TRBV2 and TRBJ2-1, is EPEVTQTPSHQVTQMGQEVILRCVPISNHLYFYWYRQILGQKVEFLVSFYNNEISEKSEIFDDQFSVERPDGSNFTLKIRSTKLEDSAMYFCASSELVDTSEQFFGPGTRLTVL.